These T cell receptor beta chains were read from a single sample in a study of response to subunit inactivated influenza vaccine. Using its own MiXCR run on the RT-PCR reads, TCRdb lists one record per CDR3 protein. Of about 160,000 distinct CDR3 sequences listed, about 10% are singletons. The sequencing used CD8+ T cells sorted from PBMCs, collected around 2 years after vaccination. The origin of the receptors is a man in his fifties or sixties who received an inactivated influenza vaccine. Both conserved end residues are trimmed from each CDR3.

>TRBV15|14|TRBJ2-2
ATSRERGGRTGELF
>TRBV29-1|10|TRBJ2-3
SAPSGTDTQY
>TRBV6-5|15|TRBJ1-1
ASSYSMVRGLNTEAF
>TRBV12-3/TRBV12-4|11|TRBJ2-5
ASSLQQGETQY
>TRBV5-6|11|TRBJ2-2
ASSLGSTGELF
>TRBV10-2|12|TRBJ2-2
ASSWGPNTGELF
>TRBV11-1|16|TRBJ2-1
ASSLALWLAGDYNEQF
>TRBV6-1|15|TRBJ1-6
ASTRRDPDYYNSPLH
>TRBV30|9|TRBJ2-1
AWSVTNEQF
>TRBV6-1|13|TRBJ2-2
ASSTADSPTGELF
>TRBV5-6|13|TRBJ1-4
ASSLADSGWEKLF
>TRBV20-1|13|TRBJ2-1
SAREDRLTYNEQF
>TRBV4-3|15|TRBJ2-5
ASSSTGTSGTQETQY
>TRBV10-2|14|TRBJ2-5
ASAPDATVYQETQY
>TRBV20-1|10|TRBJ2-5
SARRAGETQY
>TRBV7-9|9|TRBJ1-4
ASRPVEKLF
>TRBV11-2|12|TRBJ1-4
ASSLGTGGEKLF
>TRBV20-1|10|TRBJ1-5
SAQRENQPQH
>TRBV7-6|15|TRBJ2-3
ASSLVGGGASTDTQY
>TRBV28|12|TRBJ2-3
ASSFLDGADTQY
>TRBV7-6|11|TRBJ1-1
ASSLTFQGEAF
>TRBV15|12|TRBJ2-5
ATSSTTKRETQY
>TRBV11-2|13|TRBJ2-7
ASSFMVGGSDEQY
>TRBV25-1|12|TRBJ1-4
ASSESLNDEKLF
>TRBV7-2|12|TRBJ2-7
ASSRTGLSYEQY
>TRBV29-1|12|TRBJ2-5
SVDIVWRGETQY
>TRBV3-1|13|TRBJ2-3
ASSQEGTSVDTQY
>TRBV5-1|13|TRBJ1-1
ASSLERQAYTEAF
>TRBV27|9|TRBJ2-3
ASSSVHTQY
>TRBV6-2/TRBV6-3|13|TRBJ2-1
ASSYAASGKYEQF
>TRBV27|13|TRBJ2-5
ASRLNTGYQETQY
>TRBV7-9|14|TRBJ2-2
ASSSSTGRNTGELF
>TRBV4-3|15|TRBJ2-2
ASSHHKGGREDGELF
>TRBV25-1|11|TRBJ2-1
ASSPGGYNEQF
>TRBV6-1|12|TRBJ2-7
ASSPETRIGEQY
>TRBV4-1|13|TRBJ1-5
ASSHKAPSNQPQH
>TRBV6-6|11|TRBJ2-3
ASRTGAADTQY
>TRBV29-1|12|TRBJ2-3
SVEAGGLRDTQY
>TRBV18|15|TRBJ2-5
ASSPPLGTGGVKTQY
>TRBV6-1|10|TRBJ1-5
ASGALNQPQH
>TRBV5-1|13|TRBJ2-5
ASSLVYRDQETQY
>TRBV12-3/TRBV12-4|12|TRBJ2-2
ASSLQGNTGELF
>TRBV27|13|TRBJ2-3
ASSTLAGSTDTQY
>TRBV28|14|TRBJ2-1
ASSLSQAGHGYEQF
>TRBV19|13|TRBJ2-1
ASSRLQSSYNEQF
>TRBV7-9|15|TRBJ1-4
ASSLDRGGATNEKLF
>TRBV5-1|12|TRBJ2-1
ASSLGTSGDEQF
>TRBV7-6|16|TRBJ2-2
ASSLLAGGLGVTGELF
>TRBV7-9|14|TRBJ2-1
ASSLVGGLSYNEQF
>TRBV3-1|13|TRBJ2-5
ASSHLAGVGETQY
>TRBV4-1|10|TRBJ1-6
ASSQESEPLH
>TRBV5-1|10|TRBJ2-2
ASSFYTGELF
>TRBV4-3|12|TRBJ2-4
ASSPGTQSNIQY
>TRBV15|15|TRBJ2-1
ATSRGLAGGPTNEQF
>TRBV20-1|16|TRBJ2-7
SARDPRGLAGEANEQY
>TRBV2|13|TRBJ2-1
ASRPTSGSWYEQF
>TRBV11-2|15|TRBJ1-4
ASSLTFGGGPNEKLF
>TRBV28|16|TRBJ2-7
ASSTRFAGLRIVYEQY
>TRBV2|12|TRBJ2-1
ASFPSGAYNEQF
>TRBV13|11|TRBJ2-7
ASSLALTYEQY